This is a list of T cell receptor beta chains from one sample in a study of T cells in Graves' hyperthyroidism and ophthalmopathy. TCRdb ran MiXCR on the multiplex PCR reads and lists one entry per CDR3 protein. The profile shows roughly 93,000 distinct CDR3 sequences, about 40% of them singletons. What was sequenced was peripheral blood or thyroid tissue (not recorded which). All receptors come from a woman in her 30s with Graves' hyperthyroidism. CDR3s include the opening cysteine and the closing phenylalanine or tryptophan.

v_call cdr3_aa
TRBV12-3/TRBV12-4 CASSLSDSYEQYF
TRBV4-1 CASSSALTVYF
TRBV20-1 CSARAGWAEETQYF
TRBV5-1 CASSLESGPWYF
TRBV7-3 CASSLERATNEKLFF
TRBV12-3/TRBV12-4 CASSDWGMIKGSQPQHF
TRBV15 CATSRGQSYRNTDTQYF
TRBV28 CAGGQGEASGYTF
TRBV6-6 CASSLDRRNSGNTIYF
TRBV5-8 CASSLGAGPRYNSPLHF
TRBV9 CASSVGDSQTSPLHF
TRBV13 CASRGGDTQYF
TRBV20-1 CSARVPSSPLHF
TRBV7-8 CASSRGGKAFF
TRBV2 CASNARIVGRTGGYTF
TRBV24-1 CATSGLETSGIEETQYF
TRBV10-3 CAISETKASGQETQYF
TRBV7-9 CASSLDNSPLHF
TRBV15 CATSRAGDLETQYF
TRBV2 CASSYSTRDTNEKLFF
TRBV20-1 CSARTENEKLFF
TRBV15 CATSRGVGELFF
TRBV28 CASSFLRGQLNTEAFF
TRBV2 CASSDPGQGPGEPFF
TRBV4-1 CASSQDRRGSDTQYF
TRBV6-5 CASTNWIQGYNSPLHF
TRBV27 CASTSDRGPSEAFF
TRBV4-1 CASSRRREQNQPQHF
TRBV7-9 CASSYPGLYEQYF